Detailed here is one TCR beta chain. Germline assignment: CDR1 SGHRS and CDR2 YFSETQ. The V segment lost 0 bases and the J segment 6 bases; nucleotides outside the gene matches: 2. The CDR3 consists of 13 residues. The data stem from a study of cytomegalovirus exposure and HLA in healthy donors. Study-wide background: As released early, the data held some 85 million unique TCRs from HLA-typed donors.

There were likely unrecorded immune exposures, though donors were nominally healthy when sampled. The primer mix had 60 Vbeta and 13 Jbeta primers. TCRdb's table, derived via immunoSEQ multiplex PCR, lists solely in-frame clones and lacks some. The sample has about 54,000 clones; 82% are singletons. This clonotype originated in a woman younger than 35 in good health and CMV-seronegative. The V call is TRBV5-1, the J call TRBJ1-1; 7 nucleotides line up with TRBD1. The sample was PBMCs. Written as DNA, the CDR3 is TGCGCCAGCAGCTTGGCCGGGACAGCTGAAGCTTTCTTT. Protein product: CASSLAGTAEAFF. The whole variable domain, remainder taken from reference TRBV5-1 and TRBJ1-1, is KAGVTQTPRYLIKTRGQQVTLSCSPISGHRSVSWYQQTPGQGLQFLFEYFSETQRNKGNFPGRFSGRQFSNSRSEMNVSTLELGDSALYLCASSLAGTAEAFFGQGTRLTVV.